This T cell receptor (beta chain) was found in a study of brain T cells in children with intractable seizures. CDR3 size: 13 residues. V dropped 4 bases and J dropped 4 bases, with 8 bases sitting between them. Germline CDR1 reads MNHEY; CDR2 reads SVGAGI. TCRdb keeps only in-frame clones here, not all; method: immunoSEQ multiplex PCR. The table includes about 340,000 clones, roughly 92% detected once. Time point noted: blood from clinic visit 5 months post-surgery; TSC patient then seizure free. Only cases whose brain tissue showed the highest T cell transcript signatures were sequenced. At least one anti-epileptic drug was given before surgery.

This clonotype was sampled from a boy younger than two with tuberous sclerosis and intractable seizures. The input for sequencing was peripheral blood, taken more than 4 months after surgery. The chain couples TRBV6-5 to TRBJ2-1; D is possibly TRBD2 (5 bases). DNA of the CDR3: TGTGCCAGCAGTTTGAGGGTTTACAATGAGCAGTTCTTC. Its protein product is CASSLRVYNEQFF.